Below, 16 T cell receptor beta chains from the same sample are listed, as sequenced in a study of neurological immune-mediated disorders. From the 5' RACE reads, TCRdb called clonotypes with MiXCR, one entry per CDR3 protein. Among 65,000 to 90,000 distinct CDR3 sequences, 2.5% to 3.5% were seen once, and the ten largest hold around 5.2%. Sequenced: PBMCs. These TCRs come from a woman in her forties or fifties with multiple sclerosis.

This clonotype was counted ten times or more. The chain has TRBV4-3 and TRBJ1-2; D call uncertain. The CDR3 covers 15 residues. V was trimmed by 0 bases and J by 0 bases, leaving 8 bases between them. Per the germline V gene, CDR1 is LGHNA and CDR2 is YSLEER. The CDR3 bases are TGCGCCAGCAGCCAAGATCGTGGGACTAACTATGGCTACACCTTC. Encoded protein: CASSQDRGTNYGYTF.

This clonotype appeared many times. The chain carries TRBV10-2 and TRBJ2-4; 11 bases map to TRBD2. Germline lookup yields CDR1 WSHSY and CDR2 SAAADI. The junction had 10 bases not matched to a gene; V was cut back by 3 bases and J by 0 bases. There are 19 residues in the CDR3. This chain's CDR3 is CASSEGTSGIVLAKNIQYF. As DNA, the CDR3 is TGCGCCAGCAGTGAAGGGACTAGCGGCATCGTCCTAGCCAAAAACATTCAGTACTTC.

This clonotype came up many times. The V and J genes are TRBV5-6 and TRBJ1-5; no reliable D call. Germline V lookup: CDR1 SGHDT, CDR2 YYEEEE. The CDR3 extends over 15 amino acids. The V and J ends lost 1 base and 0 bases respectively, with 8 bases between them. As DNA, the CDR3 is TGTGCCAGCAGCTTGATGACGGTTAGCAATCAGCCCCAGCATTTT. It is translated as CASSLMTVSNQPQHF.

There are many counts of this clonotype. The rearrangement uses TRBV6-4 and TRBJ2-7; unclear D gene. Germline V gene data show CDR1 as MRHNA and CDR2 as SNTAGT. The CDR3 spans 11 residues. V dropped 8 bases and J dropped 6 bases, with 11 bases sitting between them. The CDR3 loop is CASSGVSEQYV. The CDR3 coding sequence is TGTGCCAGCTCTGGGGTCTCCGAGCAGTACGTC.

This clonotype occurred many times. The chain joins TRBV20-1 to TRBJ2-3; a weak D match, TRBD2 (5 bases). Germline V CDR1 and CDR2: DFQATT, SNEGSKA (reference sequence). Trimming took 0 bases from V and 3 from J, leaving 13 bases between them. CDR3 length equals 15 residues. The CDR3 spells CSARDPGRGTDTQYF. The CDR3 nucleotides read TGCAGTGCTAGAGATCCTGGGAGAGGGACAGATACGCAGTATTTT.

This clonotype was seen many times. The chain employs TRBV7-9 and TRBJ1-2, with 8 positions matching TRBD1. Trimming removed 1 base from V and 5 bases from J; junction bases left unmatched: 3. This CDR3 is built from 14 residues. The germline gives CDR1 SEHNR, CDR2 FQNEAQ (reference sequence). In DNA, the CDR3 is TGTGCCAGCAGCTTAGGGACAGGGAGGTATGGCTACACCTTC. Amino acids: CASSLGTGRYGYTF. Together with reference TRBV7-9 and TRBJ1-2, the CDR3 gives the full variable domain: DTGVSQNPRHKITKRGQNVTFRCDPISEHNRLYWYRQTLGQGPEFLTYFQNEAQLEKSRLLSDRFSAERPKGSFSTLEIQRTEQGDSAMYLCASSLGTGRYGYTFGSGTRLTVV.

This clonotype has at least ten counts. This chain connects TRBV7-2 to TRBJ1-6; possible D gene TRBD1, 5 bases. V lost 2 bases to trimming and J lost 8 bases, with 10 bases between them. This CDR3 has 14 amino acids. Germline V lookup: CDR1 SGHTA, CDR2 FQGNSA. CDR3 DNA: TGTGCCAGCAGCTTAAATGCCAGGGATTCACCCCTCCACTTT. This gives the protein CASSLNARDSPLHF.

Many counts were recorded for this clonotype. This sequence joins TRBV27 and TRBJ2-6; perhaps TRBD1 as D (6 bases). Trimming removed 5 bases at V and 0 bases at J, with 11 bases between. The CDR3 sequence is 16 residues long. Germline assignment: CDR1 MNHEY and CDR2 SMNVEV (reference sequence). As DNA, the CDR3 is TGTGCCAGCAGTCGCCAGGGGAGCTCTGGGGCCAACGTCCTGACTTTC. Translated: CASSRQGSSGANVLTF.

This clonotype was found many times. The chain is built from TRBV20-1 and TRBJ2-4, with 11 nucleotides matching TRBD2. Trimming cost V 7 bases and J 6 bases; bases outside gene matches: 8. The CDR3 has 14 residues. Germline V CDR1 and CDR2: DFQATT, SNEGSKA (reference sequence). The CDR3 spells CSVQTGTSGNIQYF. CDR3 bases: TGCAGTGTTCAGACCGGGACTAGCGGAAACATTCAGTACTTC.

There are many counts of this clonotype. The V call is TRBV20-1, the J call TRBJ1-3; D is unclear. V was pared by 7 bases and J by 0 bases, with 13 bases between. Germline CDR1 and CDR2: DFQATT and SNEGSKA (reference sequence). The CDR3 consists of 14 residues. CDR3 in amino acids: CSVPGRNSGNTIYF. CDR3 DNA sequence: TGCAGTGTACCTGGACGGAACTCTGGAAACACCATATATTTT.

This clonotype was observed many times. The chain joins TRBV7-2 to TRBJ2-2; 13 positions agree with TRBD2. CDR1 and CDR2 (germline): SGHTA, FQGNSA. The CDR3 is 16 amino acids. Trimming cost V 5 bases and J 3 bases; bases outside gene matches: 3. Written as DNA, the CDR3 is TGTGCCAGCAGCCAGACTAGCGGGGGGTACACCGGGGAGCTGTTTTTT. It yields the protein CASSQTSGGYTGELFF.

This clonotype has more than one count but fewer than ten. One base away lies a much larger clone, so this may be a sequencing read error. V and J are TRBV18 and TRBJ1-3; no firm D call. The CDR3 has 16 residues. In germline, CDR1 is KGHSH, CDR2 LQKENI. This chain's CDR3 is CASSFGLTDSGKTIYF. CDR3 bases: TGTGCCAGCTCATTTGGTCTAACCGACTCTGGAAAAACCATATATTTT.

This clonotype appeared many times. This chain joins TRBV5-1 and TRBJ2-5; D gene unclear. Germline V lookup: CDR1 SGHRS, CDR2 YFSETQ. The CDR3 totals 12 residues. The V end lost 0 bases, the J end lost 2 bases, and 2 bases lay between the germline ends. CDR3 sequence (DNA): TGCGCCAGCAGCTTGGGTCAAGAGACCCAGTACTTC. This translates into CASSLGQETQYF.

This clonotype has at least ten counts. The chain has TRBV15 and TRBJ2-5, with 10 bases that match TRBD2. The V and J ends lost 3 bases and 2 bases, in that order; junction bases with no gene match: 12. This CDR3 contains 18 residues. Germline assignment: CDR1 LNHNV and CDR2 YYDKDF (reference sequence). CDR3 DNA: TGTGCCACCAGCAGGGGAGGGTTTAGCGGGGGGTCTCAAGAGACCCAGTACTTC. It translates to CATSRGGFSGGSQETQYF.

This clonotype has a count of ten or more. V gene TRBV6-2 or TRBV6-3 combines with J gene TRBJ2-2; D may be TRBD1 (6 bases). Germline V CDR1 and CDR2: MNHEY, SVGEGT. Trimming took off 6 bases at V and 1 base at J, with 9 bases between the two ends. This CDR3 contains 14 residues. CDR3: CASRATGNTGELFF. The CDR3 DNA reads TGTGCCAGCAGAGCGACAGGGAACACCGGGGAGCTGTTTTTT.

This clonotype was detected ten times or more. The chain carries TRBV20-1 and TRBJ2-3; TRBD2 agrees at 10 bases. Trimming took 6 bases from V and 4 from J; bases not matched to a gene: 10. The CDR3 has 15 residues. In germline, CDR1 is DFQATT, CDR2 SNEGSKA (reference sequence). The CDR3 region is CSAKASGRAPDTQYF. The CDR3 nucleotides read TGCAGTGCAAAGGCCAGCGGGAGGGCCCCAGATACGCAGTATTTT.